Included here is one T cell receptor (beta chain) sequence, with context. The V segment lost 3 bases and the J segment 3 bases; nucleotides outside the gene matches: 8. This CDR3 spans 16 amino acids. Germline V gives CDR1 DFQATT, CDR2 SNEGSKA (reference sequence). This sample was included in a study of blood T cell repertoires in COVID-19. Across the whole study: In each case, the material was cDNA or gDNA derived from T cells, B-cell-depleted T cells, or PBMCs.

Some clones are missing from TCRdb's copy, which holds only in-frame ones; the method was immunoSEQ multiplex PCR. The profile shows 120,000 to 150,000 clones, 84% of them singletons. The TCR was taken from a man in his forties or fifties with acute COVID-19. The gene calls are TRBV20-1 and TRBJ2-1; 10 positions agree with TRBD2. The sample taken for sequencing was PBMCs or T cells enriched from blood (not recorded which). CDR3: CSASIGLAGVYNEQFF. The DNA of the CDR3 is TGCAGTGCTAGTATCGGTCTAGCGGGGGTCTACAATGAGCAGTTCTTC.